The 14 T cell receptor beta chains below were found in one sample sequenced in a study of T cell repertoires in cytomegalovirus infection. TCRdb analysed the reads with MiXCR anew, one entry per CDR3 protein. The repertoire consists of 150,000 to 200,000 distinct CDR3 sequences, with about 28% occurring once and the leading ten covering approximately 30%. Sequencing was carried out using PBMCs. The source of these receptors is a human donor in good health (CMV status not recorded). Some clones in this sample may be carry-over from other donors' samples.

The chain employs TRBV19 and TRBJ1-1; tentative D call: TRBD1 (6 bases). CDR1 and CDR2 (germline): LNHDA, SQIVND (reference sequence). V was shortened by 5 bases and J by 0 bases, with 13 bases between the two germline ends. This CDR3 has 15 amino acids. DNA for the CDR3: TGTGCCAGTAGTCCGACGGGACATATGAACACTGAAGCTTTCTTT. Its protein is CASSPTGHMNTEAFF.

The chain combines TRBV20-1 with TRBJ2-7; D unresolved. Germline CDR1 is DFQATT and CDR2 is SNEGSKA (reference sequence). The CDR3 is made up of 11 amino acids. Trimming took off 3 bases at V and 0 bases at J, with 3 bases between the two ends. CDR3: CSARTSYEQYF. Written as DNA, the CDR3 is TGCAGTGCTAGGACCTCCTACGAGCAGTACTTC.

The V gene is TRBV4-3, the J gene TRBJ2-5, with 11 positions matching TRBD1. The CDR3 is 15 amino acids. V lost 3 bases and J lost 4; bases outside the gene matches: 4. The germline CDR1 and CDR2 sequences are LGHNA and YSLEER. CDR3: CASSQGTGGPETQYF. Here the CDR3 DNA reads TGCGCCAGCAGCCAGGGGACAGGGGGACCAGAGACCCAGTACTTC.

This clonotype has just one count. This chain links TRBV7-4 with TRBJ1-1, with D tentatively TRBD1 (6 bases). The CDR3 is made up of 17 amino acids. V lost 4 bases, J lost 0 bases, and 18 bases lay in between. Germline V gene data show CDR1 as SGHVT and CDR2 as SQSDAQ. CDR3 DNA: TGTGCCAGCAGCTCCCGGGACACCCTTGATATGAACACTGAAGCTTTCTTT. It translates to CASSSRDTLDMNTEAFF.

This chain joins TRBV7-9 and TRBJ2-1, with 7 bases that match TRBD1. Germline V gene lookup returns CDR1 SEHNR and CDR2 FQNEAQ (reference sequence). V shed 1 base, J shed 16 bases, and the junction held 7 bases outside the gene matches. The CDR3 spans 12 residues. Written as DNA, the CDR3 is TGTGCCAGCAGCTTAGTAGGGACAGTCCTTTTCTTC. It yields the protein CASSLVGTVLFF.

This chain links TRBV29-1 with TRBJ2-5; 9 bases are a match to TRBD1. V dropped 7 bases and J dropped 5; count of bases not matched to a gene: 8. Germline V gene sequence: CDR1 SQVTM, CDR2 ANQGSEA. This CDR3 has 13 residues. CDR3 sequence reads: CSAGQGSGETQYF. For the CDR3, the DNA is TGCAGCGCCGGACAGGGGTCGGGGGAGACCCAGTACTTC.

J is TRBJ1-3 and V is TRBV7-6, with D uncertain. Germline V gene sequence: CDR1 SGHVS, CDR2 FNYEAQ. This CDR3 has 15 residues. The V end was cut by 6 bases, the J end by 0 bases, with 12 bases between. The DNA for the CDR3 is TGTGCCAGCAGGTCGGGCCTAAGCTCTGGAAACACCATATATTTT. Encoded protein: CASRSGLSSGNTIYF.

The rearrangement uses TRBV5-1 and TRBJ2-2; D is undetermined. The CDR3 sequence is 15 residues long. In germline, CDR1 is SGHRS, CDR2 YFSETQ. V was cut by 1 base and J by 8 bases, with 15 bases left in between. This chain's CDR3 is CASSLHSLGPGELFF. CDR3 nucleotides: TGCGCCAGCAGCTTGCACTCCCTAGGACCGGGGGAGCTGTTTTTT.

This clonotype was detected a few times. This chain joins TRBV7-6 and TRBJ2-1; tentative D call: TRBD1 (5 bases). Trimming stripped 0 bases from V and 3 bases from J, with 15 bases between. This CDR3 has 17 amino acids. Germline V CDR1 and CDR2: SGHVS, FNYEAQ. DNA of the CDR3: TGTGCCAGCAGCTTAGCGCTAGGTGCAGGGATCTACAATGAGCAGTTCTTC. It codes for CASSLALGAGIYNEQFF.

This clonotype was observed a handful of times. V gene TRBV6-2 or TRBV6-3 combines with J gene TRBJ2-5; 7 nucleotides agree with TRBD2. Germline lookup yields CDR1 MNHEY and CDR2 SVGEGT. The CDR3 sequence is 15 residues long. J gave up 5 bases and V 6 bases, and 12 bases lay outside the gene matches. As DNA, the CDR3 is TGTGCCAGCAGCCGAGGGCTATCCGGGAGGGAGACCCAGTACTTC. Encoded protein: CASSRGLSGRETQYF.

The chain couples TRBV20-1 to TRBJ1-3; possible D gene TRBD1, 6 bases. This CDR3 comprises 14 residues. The germline V and J ends were trimmed by 2 bases and 2 bases, with 10 bases remaining between them. Per germline, CDR1 DFQATT and CDR2 SNEGSKA (reference sequence). In DNA form, the CDR3 reads TGCAGTGCTAGATTGACAGGAGCTGGAAACACCATATATTTT. Its translation is CSARLTGAGNTIYF.

The CDR3 region is CATSGGGRMNTEAFF. In DNA form, the CDR3 reads TGTGCCACCAGCGGGGGGGGCAGGATGAACACTGAAGCTTTCTTT. The chain carries TRBV15 and TRBJ1-1; D perhaps matches TRBD1 (6 bases). Between the trimmed V and J ends, which lost 5 bases and 0 bases, there was a span of 13 bases. Germline CDR1 reads LNHNV; CDR2 reads YYDKDF (reference sequence). This CDR3 contains 15 residues.

The chain carries TRBV5-4 and TRBJ2-7, with 9 bases lining up with TRBD1. The CDR3 is made up of 18 amino acids. The ends lost 0 bases at V and 0 bases at J; junction bases unmatched: 10. Looked up from germline, CDR1 is SGHNT and CDR2 is YYREEE (reference sequence). The CDR3 reads CASSLGQGDLAISYEQYF. The CDR3 DNA reads TGTGCCAGCAGCTTGGGACAGGGGGACTTGGCTATCTCCTACGAGCAGTACTTC.

The V and J genes are TRBV19 and TRBJ2-2; TRBD1 is a possible D gene (5 bases). The ends were cut back, 5 bases at V and 5 bases at J, with 12 bases in the middle. Germline V lookup: CDR1 LNHDA, CDR2 SQIVND (reference sequence). CDR3 length: 14 amino acids. The CDR3 DNA sequence: TGTGCCAGTAGTGCCCGCCAGGGTACCGGGGAGCTGTTTTTT. Its protein is CASSARQGTGELFF. Full variable domain (missing parts from reference TRBV19 and TRBJ2-2): DGGITQSPKYLFRKEGQNVTLSCEQNLNHDAMYWYRQDPGQGLRLIYYSQIVNDFQKGDIAEGYSVSREKKESFPLTVTSAQKNPTAFYLCASSARQGTGELFFGEGSRLTVL.